The count of the clone carrying this T cell receptor beta chain is one. Its antigen is currently unknown. The sample belongs to a study of T-cell memory formation after mild COVID-19. The wider study: Most TCR clusters belonged to a single donor. Study-level points and caveats: Memory cells collected pre-infection included some clones that later responded, suggesting cross-reactive memory joined. Day 15 to 85 contracting clones showed balanced CD4/CD8; later expanders leaned CD4+. Largely, contracting CD4+ clones fell within CM and EM, and contracting CD8+ clones within EMRA.

TCRdb re-called the 5' RACE reads with MiXCR, one entry per CDR3 protein. The sample contains 120,000 or so distinct CDR3 sequences, approximately 15% of which appear only once. The CDR3 is 16 residues long. Trimming stripped 3 bases from V and 5 bases from J, with 17 bases between. Germline CDR1 and CDR2: SGHDT and YYEEEE. The rearrangement joins TRBV5-6 to TRBJ2-2, with D perhaps matching TRBD1 or TRBD2 (5 bases each). The specimen was PBMCs or a T cell subset sorted from them (not recorded which). This clonotype originated in an adult woman who had mild COVID-19 (a few samples of this study predate the infection). Cell type and time point are not known. The chain's CDR3 is CASSWTGNRITGELFF. The CDR3 bases are TGTGCCAGCAGCTGGACCGGGAACAGGATTACCGGGGAGCTGTTTTTT.